This entry is about one T cell receptor beta chain. What it recognizes is unknown. This sample was taken from a study of T cells in Graves' hyperthyroidism and ophthalmopathy. CDR3 length equals 17 residues. CDR1 is SGHRS and CDR2 is YFSETQ in the germline V gene. The V end lost 0 bases, the J end lost 6 bases, and 22 bases lay between the germline ends. The investigators amplified TCR beta CDR3 regions from RNA transcripts. HTBI primers were used for first-round RT-PCR of the TCR CDR3. TCRdb used MiXCR to reprocess the multiplex PCR reads, holding one entry per CDR3 protein. The table shows about 510,000 distinct CDR3 sequences, with about 15% occurring only once. Study-wide findings and caveats: The model anticipated ophthalmopathy a median approximately 6.5 months pre-onset. Through a model of 13 V-J features, ophthalmopathy was separated from stable hyperthyroidism.

This receptor was taken from a woman in her 40s with Graves' hyperthyroidism. The chain joins TRBV5-1 to TRBJ2-7, with a tentative D call TRBD1 (6 bases). Sequences were obtained from blood. The CDR3 region is CASSLVSWAGVPPEQYF. CDR3 DNA sequence: TGCGCCAGCAGCTTGGTCTCTTGGGCAGGGGTCCCTCCCGAGCAGTACTTC.